The 23 T cell receptor beta chains given below trace back to one sample, sequenced in a study of naive and memory T cell subsets. General study results and limits: Naive repertoires, especially CD8, held a few larger clonotypes, possibly memory cells re-expressing CD45RA.

Antigens for these TCRs are unknown. Both TRBC1 and TRBC2 were covered by a beta constant-region primer of two equimolar oligonucleotides. Nested alpha and beta constant-region primers with the SP2 primer drove four PCR rounds on ligated cDNA. Each CDR3 protein gets one entry after TCRdb re-called the UMI-ligation and nested PCR reads with MiXCR. The sample has 150,000 or so distinct CDR3 sequences, roughly 22% seen once. The sample was naive CD4+ T cells from blood. Receptor source: a human donor in good health.

The chain links TRBV2 to TRBJ1-5, with TRBD1 identical over 8 bases. The V segment lost 1 base and the J segment 5 bases; nucleotides outside the gene matches: 4. From germline, CDR1 is SNHLY and CDR2 FYNNEI. This CDR3 contains 15 residues. The CDR3 DNA follows: TGTGCCAGCAGTGAAGGGACAGGGCGATATCAGCCCCAGCATTTT. As protein: CASSEGTGRYQPQHF.

Many counts were recorded for this clonotype. The V call is TRBV10-2, the J call TRBJ1-1, with D unresolved. Trimming removed 1 base from V and 2 bases from J, with 5 bases in between. CDR1 and CDR2 (germline): WSHSY, SAAADI. CDR3 length equals 13 residues. CDR3 region: CASSEYRNTEAFF. The CDR3 DNA is TGCGCCAGCAGTGAGTACAGAAACACTGAAGCTTTCTTT.

In this sample, this clonotype turned up a few times. V and J are TRBV12-3 or TRBV12-4 and TRBJ2-3; 11 bases align to TRBD1. The CDR3 is 16 amino acids. J gave up 6 bases and V 5 bases, and 10 bases lay outside the gene matches. The CDR3 nucleotides are TGTGCCAGCAGTCCCAGGGGGACAGGGGGTATTGATACGCAGTATTTT. Its translation: CASSPRGTGGIDTQYF.

This clonotype was counted only a few times. This sequence joins TRBV6-6 and TRBJ1-6; D is undetermined. V was trimmed by 1 base and J by 9 bases, leaving 19 bases between them. Germline V gene sequence: CDR1 MNHNY, CDR2 SVGAGI (reference sequence). This CDR3 has 17 amino acids. CDR3 sequence reads: CASSYYVSGNLGSPLHF. The CDR3 DNA sequence: TGTGCCAGCAGTTACTACGTTTCCGGGAACCTGGGTTCACCCCTCCACTTT.

The chain combines TRBV6-1 with TRBJ2-7, with TRBD2 as a possible D gene (5 bases). The CDR3 spans 15 residues. V dropped 2 bases and J dropped 2 bases, with 13 bases sitting between them. Germline-derived CDR1 and CDR2 are MNHNS and SASEGT. The CDR3 reads CASSERGLGPYEQYF. The DNA of the CDR3 is TGTGCCAGCAGTGAACGGGGATTGGGCCCCTACGAGCAGTACTTC.

The table lists this clonotype with a few counts. The chain recombines TRBV4-1 with TRBJ2-3; D is perhaps TRBD1 (5 bases). CDR3 length: 16 amino acids. V lost 4 bases, J lost 0 bases, and 14 bases lay in between. The V gene's germline CDR1 is MGHRA and CDR2 YSYEKL. The CDR3: CASSLRNRQSTDTQYF. CDR3 in DNA: TGCGCCAGCAGCCTCAGGAACAGGCAAAGCACAGATACGCAGTATTTT.

This clonotype turned up a few times. This chain links TRBV6-6 with TRBJ2-1, with 7 bases fitting TRBD1. The J segment lost 0 bases and the V segment lost 7 bases, leaving 3 bases of the junction unmatched. The germline gives CDR1 MNHNY, CDR2 SVGAGI (reference sequence). The CDR3 runs to 14 residues. DNA of the CDR3: TGTGCCAGCAATCAGGGGGACTCCTACAATGAGCAGTTCTTC. It codes for CASNQGDSYNEQFF.

The table lists this clonotype with a few counts. J is TRBJ1-1 and V is TRBV11-3, with D perhaps matching TRBD1 (5 bases). The V gene lost 0 bases and the J gene lost 8 bases, with 10 bases spanning the gap. Germline loops: CDR1 SGHNT, CDR2 YENEEA. The CDR3 sequence is 13 residues long. The CDR3 sequence is CASSLDSRTEAFF. In nucleotides, the CDR3 is TGTGCCAGCAGCTTAGATTCTCGGACAGAAGCTTTCTTT.

The V call is TRBV28, the J call TRBJ1-4; D ambiguous. The germline gives CDR1 MDHEN, CDR2 SYDVKM. The CDR3 contains 13 residues. Trimming pared 4 bases from V and 8 bases from J, leaving 11 bases between. Here the CDR3 DNA reads TGTGCCAGCAGTTGGCGGGCGCGGGAAAAACTGTTTTTT. Translated: CASSWRAREKLFF.

This clonotype showed up just a few times. J is TRBJ1-1 and V is TRBV6-1, with 9 bases identical to TRBD1. Unmatched junction bases numbered 12, after V lost 4 bases and J lost 3 bases. Germline V gene lookup returns CDR1 MNHNS and CDR2 SASEGT. This CDR3 has 17 residues. The CDR3 DNA is TGTGCCAGCAGTGTAGGGACAGGGCATCGTACAGACACTGAAGCTTTCTTT. As protein: CASSVGTGHRTDTEAFF.

This clonotype was detected ten times or more. CDR3 protein: CASSYRGQTTRYEQYF. CDR3 DNA sequence: TGTGCCAGCAGTTACCGTGGACAGACAACCCGGTACGAGCAGTACTTC. V usage is TRBV6-5 and J usage is TRBJ2-7; D perhaps matches TRBD1 (6 bases). V lost 2 bases, J lost 4 bases, and 18 bases lay in between. The CDR3 loop spans 16 amino acids. CDR1 and CDR2 from the germline V gene are MNHEY and SVGAGI.

This chain uses TRBV20-1 with TRBJ2-7; 10 nucleotides line up with TRBD2. Germline CDR1 reads DFQATT; CDR2 reads SNEGSKA (reference sequence). V lost 2 bases, J lost 5 bases, and 12 bases stayed unmatched. The CDR3 sequence is 16 residues long. The CDR3 is CSARTSGRARVNEQYF. In nucleotides, the CDR3 is TGCAGTGCTAGAACCAGCGGGAGGGCCCGGGTCAACGAGCAGTACTTC.

This chain links TRBV12-3 or TRBV12-4 with TRBJ2-3; TRBD1 or TRBD2 may be the D gene (5 bases each). V lost 5 bases and J lost 6, with 12 bases in between. The length of the CDR3 is 13 residues. DNA for the CDR3: TGTGCCAGCAGTGTTCAGGGACCCGATACGCAGTATTTT. It yields the protein CASSVQGPDTQYF.

This clonotype appeared a few times. The chain joins TRBV6-5 to TRBJ1-1, with 7 positions matching TRBD1. V lost 7 bases, J lost 1 base, and 6 bases stayed unmatched. This CDR3 region has 14 residues. The germline V gene encodes CDR1 MNHEY and CDR2 SVGAGI. The CDR3 DNA follows: TGTGCCAGCACCGAGACAGGGCCGAACACTGAAGCTTTCTTT. This codes for CASTETGPNTEAFF.

This clonotype has at least ten counts. This chain links TRBV11-2 with TRBJ2-3; 7 nucleotides align to TRBD2. The CDR3 has 17 amino acids. Germline loops: CDR1 SGHAT, CDR2 FQNNGV. V shed 1 base and J 2 bases; nucleotides not matched to a gene: 9. This chain's CDR3 is CASSLVASGPSTDTQYF. The CDR3 nucleotides are TGTGCCAGCAGCTTAGTGGCTAGCGGTCCCTCCACAGATACGCAGTATTTT.

This clonotype was seen more than once but under ten times. V and J are TRBV7-3 and TRBJ1-5; no reliable D call. Trimming removed 1 base from V and 6 bases from J, with 7 bases in between. The CDR3 covers 13 residues. Germline CDR1 reads SGHTA; CDR2 reads FQGTGA. The CDR3, as DNA: TGTGCCAGCAGCTTAATGTCAGGTCAGCCCCAGCATTTT. Translating it yields CASSLMSGQPQHF.

About this clonotype: This may be a read error, as it is one base from a much larger clone. J is TRBJ2-5 and V is TRBV29-1; D is perhaps TRBD2 (7 bases). Trimming took 0 bases from V and 2 from J, leaving 19 bases between them. Looked up from germline, CDR1 is SQVTM and CDR2 is ANQGSEA. CDR3 length equals 17 residues. CDR3 coding DNA: TGCAGCGTTGAAGATCCTCGGGGGGCGAATGCGCAAGAGACCCAGTACTTC. Encoded protein: CSVEDPRGANAQETQYF.

The rearrangement joins TRBV7-6 to TRBJ1-5, with 10 bases that match TRBD1. Germline CDR1 is SGHVS and CDR2 is FNYEAQ. Germline trimming cut 5 bases from V and 3 bases from J; bases unmatched to any gene: 4. The CDR3 consists of 15 residues. The CDR3 DNA reads as TGTGCCAGCAGCCGCGGGACAGGGGACAATCAGCCCCAGCATTTT. Its protein is CASSRGTGDNQPQHF.

V usage is TRBV6-5 and J usage is TRBJ2-1; D gene unclear. The V end was cut by 4 bases, the J end by 15 bases, with 22 bases between. The CDR3 covers 14 residues. The germline gives CDR1 MNHEY, CDR2 SVGAGI. In nucleotides, the CDR3 is TGTGCCAGCAGTTTTAGGCTAGACGCCCGGCCCGTGTTCTTC. Protein sequence: CASSFRLDARPVFF.

This clonotype has a handful of counts. This sequence joins TRBV9 and TRBJ2-1; the match to TRBD2 covers 14 bases. Germline CDR1 SGDLS, CDR2 YYNGEE. This CDR3 spans 14 amino acids. With V trimmed by 7 bases and J by 10 bases, 7 bases remained unmatched. The CDR3: CASSGTSGRGEQFF. CDR3 bases: TGTGCCAGCTCGGGGACTAGCGGGAGAGGGGAGCAGTTCTTC.

This clonotype has only a few counts. The rearrangement joins TRBV6-6 to TRBJ1-2; tentative D call: TRBD1 (5 bases). V gave up 7 bases and J gave up 4 bases, with 19 bases separating them. There are 15 residues in the CDR3. In germline, CDR1 is MNHNY, CDR2 SVGAGI (reference sequence). As DNA, the CDR3 is TGTGCCAGCACCGATCGACAGAGCGCATTCTATGGCTACACCTTC. This codes for CASTDRQSAFYGYTF.

The genes are TRBV5-1 and TRBJ1-2; TRBD1 is a possible D gene (5 bases). Germline CDR1 is SGHRS and CDR2 is YFSETQ. V was shortened by 4 bases and J by 0 bases, with 19 bases between the two germline ends. The CDR3 contains 17 residues. As DNA, the CDR3 is TGCGCCAGCAGCACGGGCGATAGAATAGGGGCTAACTATGGCTACACCTTC. Translation: CASSTGDRIGANYGYTF.

CDR3 DNA sequence: TGTGCCAGCAAAGCCGGTGGGATTCCCCAGCATTTT. Translating gives CASKAGGIPQHF. The chain is built from TRBV12-3 or TRBV12-4 and TRBJ1-5; unclear D gene. Trimming shortened V by 7 bases and J by 10 bases, and 14 bases separated the two germline ends. The CDR3 extends over 12 amino acids.